This TCR beta chain appears in the sequencing data of a study of cytomegalovirus exposure and HLA in healthy donors. Overall study findings and caveats: The study recorded about 160 TCR beta chains that were cytomegalovirus-associated. Subsequent analysis of the approximately 110 validation repertoires found a tendency for first-cohort TCR clusters to co-occur.

On this clone: Its antigen is currently unknown.

Per the germline V gene, CDR1 is SEHNR and CDR2 is FQNEAQ (reference sequence). V gave up 11 bases and J gave up 3 bases; unmatched junction bases: 15. This CDR3 spans 17 amino acids. Libraries were prepared by immunoSEQ multiplex PCR; TCRdb keeps only in-frame clonotypes and omits some of them. The sample includes roughly 100,000 clones, 70% to 90% seen only once; the top ten take around 3.6%. Sample: PBMCs. V and J are TRBV7-9 and TRBJ2-1; the match to TRBD2 covers 11 bases. The sequence was collected from a woman in her late teens or twenties in good health and CMV-seropositive. CDR3 bases: TGTGCCGCTAGCGGGGGGCCCGAAAAACTAAACTACAATGAGCAGTTCTTC. Its protein product is CAASGGPEKLNYNEQFF.